The rows below give T cell receptor beta chains drawn from one sample of a study of T cell responses to AZD1222 COVID-19 vaccine. The table came from immunoSEQ multiplex PCR; TCRdb's copy has only in-frame clones and leaves some out. The sample contains about 85,000 clones, about 90% of which appear only once. Sample: peripheral blood, taken on day 0 of AZD1222 vaccination. The source of these receptors is an adult in good health. Each CDR3 is given with its conserved first and last residue. D genes are given only for firm matches. Clone size is given for some rows only: seen once, a few or many times, or a class if the clone is expanded.

>-|TRBV18|-|TRBJ2-4
TGTGCCAGCTCCCCGCCCGGGTGGGGCAAAAACATTCAGTACTTC
CASSPPGWGKNIQYF
>-|TRBV27|-|TRBJ1-1
TGTGCCACCAGCAAGAGGGCTGAAGCTTTCTTT
CATSKRAEAFF
>-|TRBV18|-|TRBJ1-6
TGTGCCAGCTCACCTTCAAGCAGGGATTCACCCCTCCACTTT
CASSPSSRDSPLHF
>-|TRBV29-1|-|TRBJ2-3
TGCAGCGTTGAAGGGGGAGGCACAGATACGCAGTATTTT
CSVEGGGTDTQYF
>TRBD2|TRBV7-9|-|TRBJ2-1
TGTGCCAGCAGCTCAGGAACTAGCGGGGGAGACAATGAGCAGTTCTTC
CASSSGTSGGDNEQFF
>-|TRBV28|-|TRBJ1-2
TGTGCCAGCAGTCCGACAGGACTAGCTAACTATGGCTACACCTTC
CASSPTGLANYGYTF
>-|TRBV28|-|TRBJ2-2
TGTGCCAGCAGCCCAGGGGGACTTTCCGCGAACACCGGGGAGCTGTTTTTT
CASSPGGLSANTGELFF
>TRBD1|TRBV5-6|-|TRBJ1-1
TGTGCCAGCAGCCTCCGGGACAGGGGAACTGAAGCTTTCTTT
CASSLRDRGTEAFF
>-|TRBV10-3|few|TRBJ1-1
TGTGCCATCAGACTACAGGGTGGGAACACTGAAGCTTTCTTT
CAIRLQGGNTEAFF
>-|TRBV18|-|TRBJ1-5
TGTGCCAGCTCACCCGGCGTGCAGCCCCAGCATTTT
CASSPGVQPQHF
>-|TRBV6-1|-|TRBJ1-3
TGTGCCAGCAGTGAAGCGGGACGGTTACCTGGAAACACCATATATTTT
CASSEAGRLPGNTIYF
>-|TRBV18|-|TRBJ2-3
TGTGCCAGCTCACCAGACAGGTCTGCTAGCACAGATACGCAGTATTTT
CASSPDRSASTDTQYF
>TRBD1|TRBV7-2|-|TRBJ1-1
TGTGCCAGCAGCAGGACAGGGCGGGCAGCTTTCTTT
CASSRTGRAAFF
>TRBD1|TRBV2|once|TRBJ2-3
TGTGCCACCGCGACAGGGCGAACAGATACGCAGTATTTT
CATATGRTDTQYF
>-|TRBV9|once|TRBJ1-3
TGTGCCAGCAGCGTAACGGCGGGGGGCTCTGGAAACACCATATATTTT
CASSVTAGGSGNTIYF
>-|TRBV11-2|-|TRBJ2-5
TGTGCCAGCAGCTTACGGTCCAGTAGCGTAGCCGCGGAGACCCAGTACTTC
CASSLRSSSVAAETQYF
>-|TRBV6-5|-|TRBJ2-7
TGTGCCAGCAGTTACCCATTGCGGGCCTACGAGCAGTACTTC
CASSYPLRAYEQYF
>-|TRBV30|-|TRBJ1-1
TGTGCCTGGAGTGGCTTCGGTTCAGGTAACACTGAAGCTTTCTTT
CAWSGFGSGNTEAFF
>TRBD1|TRBV5-1|-|TRBJ2-5
TGCGCCAGCAGCCCAAATACGGGACAGGGTGCCAAGACCCAGTACTTC
CASSPNTGQGAKTQYF
>-|TRBV7-2|-|TRBJ2-7
TGTGCCAGCAGCTTAGATTCGGGAAGGACTACGGAGCAGTACTTC
CASSLDSGRTTEQYF
>-|TRBV6-5|-|TRBJ1-1
TGTGCCAGCAGTTACGGGGGGGGAACTGAAGCTTTCTTT
CASSYGGGTEAFF
>-|TRBV11-2|-|TRBJ2-7
TGTGCCAGCAGCAAACACATTGACTACGAGCAGTACTTC
CASSKHIDYEQYF
>TRBD1|TRBV7-8|once|TRBJ1-1
TGTGCCAGCAGCCCCCGACAGGGGAACACTGAAGCTTTCTTT
CASSPRQGNTEAFF
>TRBD2|TRBV11-2|-|TRBJ2-1
TGTGCCAGCACCAGTAGCGGGTTGGGTTACAATGAGCAGTTCTTC
CASTSSGLGYNEQFF
>-|TRBV7-7|-|TRBJ2-2
TGTGCTAGCAGCTTACGGGACGGGGAGCTGTTTTTT
CASSLRDGELFF
>-|TRBV12-5|-|TRBJ1-5
TGTGCTAGTGGTTTGGTACCAAGGTCCGAGGATTTCGAGTATAGCAATCAGCCCCAGCATTTT
CASGLVPRSEDFEYSNQPQHF
>-|TRBV6-5|few|TRBJ2-7
TGTGCCAGCTCCCCCTGGGCGGCTACCTACGAGCAGTACTTC
CASSPWAATYEQYF
>-|TRBV18|-|TRBJ1-2
TGTGCCAGCTCCCTAACCCGGGGCGAGGACTATGGCTACACCTTC
CASSLTRGEDYGYTF
>-|TRBV5-1|-|TRBJ1-2
TGCGCCAGCAGCTCCTCAGGGGTAGGCTACACCTTC
CASSSSGVGYTF
>TRBD2|TRBV28|-|TRBJ2-7
TGTGCCAGTTCCCGACTAGCTACCTACGAGCAGTACTTC
CASSRLATYEQYF
>-|TRBV24-1|-|TRBJ2-7
TGTGCCACCAGTGAGCCCGGACAGCCCTACGAGCAGTACTTC
CATSEPGQPYEQYF
>-|TRBV5-5|-|TRBJ2-1
TGTGCCAGCAGCTTAAATCTGGAGCAGTTCTTC
CASSLNLEQFF
>TRBD1|TRBV28|-|TRBJ1-3
TGTGCCAGCAGTTACAGGGGTAGCTCTGGAAACACCATATATTTT
CASSYRGSSGNTIYF
>TRBD1|TRBV5-4|-|TRBJ2-7
TGTGCCAGCAGCTCAATGATTCAGGGGGCGCGTTTTAACGAGCAGTACTTC
CASSSMIQGARFNEQYF
>-|TRBV5-6|few|TRBJ1-5
TGTGCCAGCAGCTCAACTAGGGGGTATCAGCCCCAGCATTTT
CASSSTRGYQPQHF
>-|TRBV15|-|TRBJ2-3
TGTGCCACCAGCGAAGCCCTAGGACCCTACACAGATACGCAGTATTTT
CATSEALGPYTDTQYF
>-|TRBV10-1|-|TRBJ1-3
TGCGCCAGCAGCTCGGAAAGGGGCACTATAGGAAACACCATATATTTT
CASSSERGTIGNTIYF
>TRBD1|TRBV28|-|TRBJ1-4
TGTGCCAGCAGTTACACAGGGGGTAATGAAAAACTGTTTTTT
CASSYTGGNEKLFF
>TRBD2|TRBV24-1|-|TRBJ2-1
TGTGCCACCAGTGGGATACTGGCGGGAGAGAGCTCCTACAATGAGCAGTTCTTC
CATSGILAGESSYNEQFF
>-|TRBV7-9|-|TRBJ2-7
TGTGCCAGCAGCTTAAATCTGGGCGAGCAGTACTTC
CASSLNLGEQYF
>-|TRBV6-6|-|TRBJ1-4
TGTGCCAGCAGTCCCTATCCCCGAACTAATGAAAAACTGTTTTTT
CASSPYPRTNEKLFF
>-|TRBV5-1|-|TRBJ2-5
TGCGCCAGCAGCTTCGAGGGGTGGGAGACCCAGTACTTC
CASSFEGWETQYF
>-|TRBV18|-|TRBJ1-1
TGTGCCAGCTCACCACCGTCGGGGTTTTCTAGGGCTTTCTTT
CASSPPSGFSRAFF
>-|TRBV9|-|TRBJ2-1
TGTGCCAGCAGCGTAGGTTGGGGGCTCAACAATGAGCAGTTCTTC
CASSVGWGLNNEQFF
>TRBD2|TRBV9|-|TRBJ2-7
TGTGCCAGCAGCGTAGGGACCGGGACTAGCGAGTCCGAGCAGTACTTC
CASSVGTGTSESEQYF
>TRBD2|TRBV5-8|-|TRBJ2-1
TGTGCCAGCAGCACCTTTAGCGGGAGGGTTCCTGAGCAGTTCTTC
CASSTFSGRVPEQFF
>-|TRBV27|-|TRBJ2-3
TGTGCCAGCAGACAGGACTACAGCACAGATACGCAGTATTTT
CASRQDYSTDTQYF
>-|TRBV3-1/TRBV3-2|-|TRBJ2-2
TGTGCCAGCAGCCAAGTGAGGGAGCTGTTTTTT
CASSQVRELFF
>-|TRBV10-2|-|TRBJ1-3
TGCGCCAGCAGGGCTACAGGAGCGGGAAACACCATATATTTT
CASRATGAGNTIYF
>-|TRBV7-8|-|TRBJ1-5
TGTGCCAGCAGCTTATACGACAGCGCATCTCCCTTAAGCAATCAGCCCCAGCATTTT
CASSLYDSASPLSNQPQHF
>TRBD1|TRBV19|-|TRBJ1-2
TGTGCCAGTTCCTGGACAGGGCCTAACTATGGCTACACCTTC
CASSWTGPNYGYTF
>-|TRBV5-1|-|TRBJ1-1
TGCGCCAGCAGTCAGCAGGGGCCAGGGACTGAAGCTTTCTTT
CASSQQGPGTEAFF
>-|TRBV30|once|TRBJ2-1
TGTGCCTGGAGTACACGAGCGGTCAATGAGCAGTTCTTC
CAWSTRAVNEQFF
>-|TRBV6-5|-|TRBJ2-1
TGTGCCAGCAGTCGTACCGGGACCGACTACAATGAGCAGTTCTTC
CASSRTGTDYNEQFF
>TRBD1|TRBV5-6|-|TRBJ2-5
TGTGCCAGCAGCAAATTTGGACAGGGTGGAACGGGGGAGACCCAGTACTTC
CASSKFGQGGTGETQYF
>TRBD1|TRBV3-1/TRBV3-2|-|TRBJ1-2
TGTGCCAGCAGCCAAACCTGGACAGGGAGCTATGGCTACACCTTC
CASSQTWTGSYGYTF
>TRBD2|TRBV19|-|TRBJ2-7
TGTGCCAGTAGTACCGGGGGGGCAATGGAGCAGTACTTC
CASSTGGAMEQYF
>TRBD1|TRBV11-1|-|TRBJ1-5
TGTGCCAGCAGCCGGGACAGGGTACAGCCCCAGCATTTT
CASSRDRVQPQHF
>-|TRBV12-3/TRBV12-4|-|TRBJ1-2
TGTGCCAGCAGTTTGCAGGGCTCCGATGGCTACACCTTC
CASSLQGSDGYTF